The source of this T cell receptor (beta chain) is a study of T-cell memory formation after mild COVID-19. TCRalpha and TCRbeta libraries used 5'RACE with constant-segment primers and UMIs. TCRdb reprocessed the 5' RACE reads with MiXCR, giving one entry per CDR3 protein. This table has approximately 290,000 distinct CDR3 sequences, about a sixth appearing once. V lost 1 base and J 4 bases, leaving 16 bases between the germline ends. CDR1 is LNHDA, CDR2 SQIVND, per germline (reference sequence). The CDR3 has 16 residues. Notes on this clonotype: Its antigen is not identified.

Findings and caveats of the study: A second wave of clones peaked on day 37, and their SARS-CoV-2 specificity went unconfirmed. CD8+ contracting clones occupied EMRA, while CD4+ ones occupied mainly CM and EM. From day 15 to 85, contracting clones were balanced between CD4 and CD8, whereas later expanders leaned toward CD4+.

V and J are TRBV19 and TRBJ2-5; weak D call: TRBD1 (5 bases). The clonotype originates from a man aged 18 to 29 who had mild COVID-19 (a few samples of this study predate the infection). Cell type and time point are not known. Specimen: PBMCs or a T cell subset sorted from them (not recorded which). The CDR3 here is CASSIGQGPSRETQYF. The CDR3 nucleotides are TGTGCCAGTAGTATAGGTCAGGGCCCTTCAAGAGAGACCCAGTACTTC.